This TCR beta chain comes out of a study of blood T cell repertoires in COVID-19 (dated by TCRdb to about 2020). In the study overall: Samples from collaborators originated in the United States, Italy and Spain and spanned both the acute and convalescent phases of COVID-19. The material from the prospective study consisted of cDNA or gDNA derived from T cells, B-cell-depleted T cells, or PBMCs. Deeply sampled blood TCRbeta repertoires from subjects exposed to, actively infected with, or recovered from COVID-19 were included in the dataset. HLA class I and class II types, where available, came from metadata supplied by the sample provider rather than from assay-based typing. The repertoires were released in a freely available public database meant as a resource for research on the immune response to SARS-CoV-2. Samples were obtained from the ongoing ImmuneRACE study (first 160 participants) and from about 1,300 subjects provided by 6 global collaborators. Sample metadata almost always included a de-identified subject ID, COVID-19 status, age in years and sex. Paper-wide results and their limitations: Clinical and demographic metadata were provided uncurated, with the amount varying by source and participant.

The collaborating institutions used their own protocols to collect whole blood in K2EDTA tubes. For TCRbeta analysis, collaborator samples were shipped as frozen whole blood, as isolated PBMCs, or as DNA extracted from either sample type. TCRbeta CDR3 regions were amplified from genomic DNA using the immunoSEQ Assay, a bias-controlled multiplex PCR. In the authors' own workflow: The number of nucleated cells in each sample was estimated from the amplification of reference gene primers within the assay. Sequence reads were collapsed and filtered to measure the absolute abundance of every unique TCRbeta CDR3 rearrangement. For each sample, productive Simpson clonality was calculated as the square root of Simpson's diversity index across productive rearrangements. Sourced from immuneACCESS, this table was stored by TCRdb with only in-frame sequences that have V and J called. A share of the clones is absent; for the studies checked, an unresolved V gene accounts for under half, and the remainder has no known explanation. V, J and clone size were drawn from that table, and D and trimming were deduced from the DNA. The sample data list roughly 160,000 clones, and approximately 90% of these were observed just once. The ten top clones hold 0.53% of the sample.

CDR3 length: 15 amino acids, cysteine to phenylalanine. Of all the DNA, just the CDR3 is kept, 45 bases in frame from base 1. V and J lose 3 bases and 3 bases, and a span of 17 bases separates them. CDR1 is given as SQVTM and CDR2 as ANQGSEA, both from the germline V gene. Regarding this clone: No cognate antigen has been identified for it. No base quality values were provided; no much bigger clone lies one nucleotide off.

This clonotype was obtained from a man over 45 with acute or convalescent COVID-19. Specimen: peripheral blood. The chain employs TRBV29-1 and TRBJ2-5; TRBD1 is a possible D gene, resting on 6 matching bases. Read as DNA, the sequence is TGCAGCGTTGAGTCAGGGGCGGAGGAAAAAGAGACCCAGTACTTC. It is translated as CSVESGAEEKETQYF.